These T cell receptor beta chains were read from a single sample in a study of blood T cell repertoires in COVID-19. Only in-frame clones appear in the TCRdb table, and some are missing; sequencing was by immunoSEQ multiplex PCR. The sample lists 200,000 or so clones, about 80% occurring once. The sequenced sample was PBMCs or T cells enriched from blood (not recorded which). The receptors originated from a middle-aged man who had recovered from COVID-19. The CDR3 runs from the conserved cysteine through the conserved F or W. D genes are given only for firm matches.

V,length,D,CDR3
TRBV27,11,.,CASSLLNEQFF
TRBV6-5,13,TRBD1,CASSPHSGQGDFF
TRBV7-8,14,.,CASSYRQVQETQYF
TRBV5-1,17,TRBD1,CASSPGTGGVVNYGYTF
TRBV3-1/TRBV3-2,16,TRBD1,CASSPRQGSGANVLTF
TRBV2,12,TRBD1,CASSSTGSGQHF
TRBV11-1,13,.,CASSLNRVNTQYF
TRBV10-2,14,.,CASSDPGGTDTQYF
TRBV5-1,15,.,CASSPDGEPLYGYTF
TRBV28,13,TRBD1,CASSLDRVNEQYF
TRBV7-9,17,.,CASSPPQRVANTGELFF
TRBV30,13,.,CAWSVGRNQPQHF
TRBV29-1,14,.,CSVDAGLEGNTIYF
TRBV27,20,TRBD1,CASSFSWTGGYSSYNSPLHF
TRBV9,16,TRBD1,CASSGDRGKSGNTIYF
TRBV30,14,TRBD1,CAWSWDRGLKGYTF
TRBV5-6,16,TRBD1,CASSLLGTGDYNEQFF
TRBV7-9,14,.,CASSARGTFYEQYF
TRBV7-9,16,TRBD1,CASSTAYRGLNTEAFF
TRBV9,12,.,CASSEGGYGYTF
TRBV3-1/TRBV3-2,14,.,CASSQGHLNTEAFF
TRBV7-2,14,.,CASSLGGDLYEQYF
TRBV2,14,.,CASSDLRGNSPLHF
TRBV5-4,14,.,CASSPGGRNYGYTF
TRBV6-5,15,TRBD1,CASSPDRGRSGELFF
TRBV5-1,15,.,CASSHAAGLDTEAFF
TRBV16,14,.,CASSQSTGRTEAFF
TRBV5-4,15,TRBD1,CASSWPGQGSNEQFF
TRBV10-3,17,.,CAISESMGGSTSSPLHF
TRBV7-9,14,.,CASSLYPGNTEAFF
TRBV18,17,TRBD1,CASSPLGQGASSYEQYF
TRBV29-1,14,TRBD1,CSGRQGANTGELFF
TRBV6-6,20,TRBD1,CASSPWRGTGGRSGANVLTF
TRBV6-2/TRBV6-3,15,.,CASSPGVVGNQPQHF
TRBV19,14,.,CASSPGQVNYGYTF
TRBV5-5,13,.,CASSLGSGDGYTF
TRBV9,15,.,CASSESGQPNQPQHF
TRBV4-2,16,.,CASSQEIYGQQETQYF
TRBV24-1,21,TRBD2,CATSDSLGLAGRGEYTDTQYF
TRBV3-1/TRBV3-2,16,TRBD1,CASSQRWTGGGNEQFF
TRBV7-5,19,.,CARSLAKGDRGRLVNGYTF
TRBV28,15,.,CASSPSDRWNEKLFF
TRBV2,15,TRBD2,CASSMASGTQETQYF
TRBV5-1,14,.,CASSFPRAGEGYTF
TRBV7-2,17,TRBD1,CASSLGAGGSTNSPLHF